This T cell receptor beta chain was found in a study of blood T cell repertoires in COVID-19 (TCRdb year 2020). About the investigation overall: Samples from collaborators originated in the United States, Italy and Spain and spanned both the acute and convalescent phases of COVID-19. Where HLA class I and class II types were available, the types were taken from metadata supplied by the sample provider, not from assay-based typing. Samples were obtained from the ongoing ImmuneRACE study (first 160 participants) and from 1,200 or so subjects provided by 6 global collaborators. The repertoires were released in a freely available public database intended as a resource for research on the immune response to SARS-CoV-2. Sample metadata almost always included a de-identified subject ID, COVID-19 status, age in years and sex. The material from the prospective study consisted of cDNA or gDNA derived from T cells, B-cell-depleted T cells, or PBMCs. The dataset comprised deeply sampled blood TCRbeta repertoires from subjects exposed to, actively infected with, or recovered from COVID-19. What the study reported, not specific to this receptor: How much clinical and demographic metadata was included differed by source and by participant, and the metadata was provided uncurated.

Samples from volunteer blood donors who had recovered from COVID-19 were contributed by a second Seattle source. Each collaborating institution followed its own protocols to collect whole blood in K2EDTA tubes. For TCRbeta analysis, collaborators shipped samples in one of three forms: frozen whole blood, isolated PBMCs, or DNA extracted from either of those sample types. The CDR3 sequence holds 15 residues, the cysteine and phenylalanine included. Only CDR3 DNA is held: 45 bases, read in frame from base 1. CDR1 is given as SGHTA and CDR2 as FQGNSA, both from the germline V gene. Relative to germline, V is 3 bases shorter and J is 7 bases shorter, with 13 bases between their ends. In the case of this clone: Its specific antigen is unknown. Base qualities were left out, and no much larger clone turns up one base away.

The immunoSEQ Assay, a bias-controlled multiplex PCR, was used to amplify TCRbeta CDR3 regions from genomic DNA. As for how the authors treated the data: The number of nucleated cells in each sample was estimated by amplification of reference gene primers within the assay. To quantify the absolute abundance of each unique TCRbeta CDR3 rearrangement, sequence reads were collapsed and filtered. Productive Simpson clonality was computed per sample as the square root of Simpson's diversity index over productive rearrangements. TCRdb holds this immuneACCESS table with in-frame rearrangements only. Some clones are missing; in checked studies, unresolved V genes explain under half, and the rest has no known cause. V and J calls and clone size come straight from that table; D and trimming were deduced from the DNA. The sample includes around 250,000 clones, with around 90% observed a single time. Of the sample, 0.94% falls within the top ten clones.

This TCR was sampled from a woman aged 35 to 49 who had recovered from COVID-19. Specimen: peripheral blood. The chain is assembled from TRBV7-2 and TRBJ1-6, with the D gene too uncertain to name. CDR3 region: CASSFGVFGNSPLHF. The sequence in DNA is TGTGCCAGCAGCTTCGGGGTCTTCGGGAATTCACCCCTCCACTTT.